There are a few counts of the clone carrying this T cell receptor beta chain. The sample comes from a study of blood T cell repertoires in COVID-19. Study-level information: Whether acute or convalescent, the COVID-19 samples came from the United States, Italy and Spain. Sources were T cells, B-cell-depleted T cells, or PBMCs; the material itself was cDNA or gDNA.

Study processing details: Reference gene primer amplification in the assay estimated nucleated cell counts. Clones were read by immunoSEQ multiplex PCR, and TCRdb kept only the in-frame ones, dropping some. D and trimming were read from the DNA, whereas the V and J calls and clone size are those reported in that table. Counted here are 250,000 to 300,000 clones, more than 65% occurring once; the ten biggest clones make up roughly 3.1%. V dropped 4 bases and J dropped 1 base, with 17 bases sitting between them. Germline assignment: CDR1 SGHRS and CDR2 YFSETQ. The CDR3 length is 16 residues. The sequencing input was peripheral blood. This TCR derives from a woman under 30 with acute or convalescent COVID-19. V usage is TRBV5-1 and J usage is TRBJ1-1; D gene uncertain. The CDR3 here is CASSITERAPNTEAFF. CDR3 DNA: TGCGCCAGCAGCATAACGGAGCGGGCTCCGAACACTGAAGCTTTCTTT.